This TCR beta chain was sequenced during a study of blood T cells in healthy people across ages. The germline V gene has CDR1 MGHRA and CDR2 YSYEKL. The CDR3 has 12 residues. Using a J-beta primer mix together with a sample-barcoded 5' primer, a second PCR was run for about 6 to 11 cycles. TCRdb re-called the 5' RACE reads through MiXCR, storing one row per CDR3 protein. The data hold 1.8 million or so distinct CDR3 sequences, with roughly two fifths observed a single time. The sequence was obtained from a human donor in good health. The chain is built from TRBV4-1 and TRBJ2-5; D possibly corresponds to TRBD1 (6 bases). The J call may be mistaken, given a closer DNA end match to TRBJ2-7. Input material: blood. CDR3 DNA: TGCGCCAGCATGGGGCTCAGGGGCGAGCAGTACTTC. Translated: CASMGLRGEQYF.